A single sample is the source of the 26 T cell receptor beta chains below, sequenced in a study of cytomegalovirus exposure and HLA in healthy donors. Profiling relied on immunoSEQ multiplex PCR, and the TCRdb table lists in-frame clones only, not all of them. The sample gives 100,000 to 150,000 clones, around nine tenths of which show up once; about 1.5% is in the top ten. Input material: PBMCs. These receptors were taken from a man under 40 in good health and CMV-seronegative.

The chain uses TRBV19 and TRBJ1-1; D is unclear. Germline CDR1 is LNHDA and CDR2 is SQIVND (reference sequence). Trimming left V 7 bases short and J 0 bases short, with 9 bases between. There are 13 residues in the CDR3. CDR3: CASKERVNTEAFF. CDR3 DNA sequence: TGTGCCAGTAAAGAGAGGGTGAACACTGAAGCTTTCTTT. The complete variable domain, with remaining parts taken from reference TRBV19 and TRBJ1-1, reads DGGITQSPKYLFRKEGQNVTLSCEQNLNHDAMYWYRQDPGQGLRLIYYSQIVNDFQKGDIAEGYSVSREKKESFPLTVTSAQKNPTAFYLCASKERVNTEAFFGQGTRLTVV.

The chain combines TRBV21-1 with TRBJ1-1. TRBV21-1 is described as a pseudogene. The CDR3 contains 13 residues. The CDR3 region has the DNA TGTGCCAGCAGCAGGGCAGGGAGGACTGAAGCTTTCTTT. This sequence encodes CASSRAGRTEAFF.

As regards this clone: The junction differs from germline at one of its ends, possibly a read error. The V and J genes are TRBV6-1 and TRBJ2-5, with 9 bases lining up with TRBD2. This CDR3 has 16 residues. Germline V gives CDR1 MNHNS, CDR2 SASEGT. This CDR3 reads CASSERLAGKSITRDF. CDR3 in DNA: TGTGCCAGCAGTGAACGGCTAGCGGGAAAATCTATTACTCGGGACTTC.

V usage is TRBV5-1 and J usage is TRBJ2-3; TRBD2 agrees at 7 bases. Looked up from germline, CDR1 is SGHRS and CDR2 is YFSETQ. The CDR3 is 16 residues long. J was trimmed by 5 bases and V by 4 bases; bases with no gene match: 13. Here the CDR3 reads CASSPLSREGRDTQYF. The CDR3 DNA is TGCGCCAGCAGCCCCCTCTCAAGGGAGGGCCGAGATACGCAGTATTTT.

The chain is built from TRBV27 and TRBJ2-1; 7 positions match TRBD2. The trim removed 5 bases at V and 1 base at J, leaving 5 bases unmatched. This CDR3 is 15 amino acids long. CDR1 MNHEY and CDR2 SMNVEV come from the germline V gene (reference sequence). DNA for the CDR3: TGTGCCAGCAGTCAGGCGGGAGTGTCCTACAATGAGCAGTTCTTC. Translation: CASSQAGVSYNEQFF.

This sequence joins TRBV7-8 and TRBJ2-5; 7 bases match TRBD1. J lost 5 bases, V lost 6 bases, and 9 bases had no gene match. Germline CDR1 reads SGHVS; CDR2 reads FQNEAQ. The CDR3 spans 14 residues. CDR3: CASSRRTGVETQYF. The CDR3 nucleotides read TGTGCCAGCAGTCGCCGGACAGGAGTGGAGACCCAGTACTTC.

The V call is TRBV2, the J call TRBJ2-5, with TRBD1 identical over 7 bases. CDR3 length equals 15 residues. The germline V gene has CDR1 SNHLY and CDR2 FYNNEI. V gave up 5 bases and J gave up 1 base; unmatched junction bases: 7. DNA of the CDR3: TGTGCCAGCAGTACCGACGGACAGGTCCAAGAGACCCAGTACTTC. It translates to CASSTDGQVQETQYF.

The chain is built from TRBV7-2 and TRBJ1-5; 11 bases agree with TRBD1. Trimming took 5 bases from V and 7 from J; bases not matched to a gene: 4. The CDR3 is 14 residues long. Germline values: CDR1 SGHTA, CDR2 FQGNSA. The CDR3 protein is CASSRGTGGQPQHF. Here the CDR3 DNA reads TGTGCCAGCAGCCGTGGGACAGGGGGACAGCCCCAGCATTTT.

The chain couples TRBV2 to TRBJ2-5; 12 bases are a match to TRBD2. The length of the CDR3 is 14 residues. Germline CDR1 and CDR2: SNHLY and FYNNEI. Trimming cost V 6 bases and J 3 bases; bases outside gene matches: 2. The CDR3 reads CASRPSGREETQYF. The CDR3 DNA is TGTGCCAGCAGACCTAGCGGGAGGGAAGAGACCCAGTACTTC.

With respect to this clone: Its ends do not fully match the called genes, so a read error is possible. The rearrangement joins TRBV18 to TRBJ2-5; the D gene is possibly TRBD2 (6 bases). Germline CDR1 reads KGHSH; CDR2 reads LQKENI. The CDR3 consists of 13 residues. CDR3 coding DNA: TGTGCCAGCTCACCACGGAGGGAAGAGGCCCAGTACTTC. Its protein product is CASSPRREEAQYF.

This rearrangement joins TRBV7-9 to TRBJ2-1, with a tentative D call TRBD2 (5 bases). V gave up 5 bases and J gave up 7 bases, with 18 bases separating them. This CDR3 comprises 15 residues. Per germline, CDR1 SEHNR and CDR2 FQNEAQ (reference sequence). CDR3 sequence (DNA): TGTGCCAGCAGCCCGGGTGGGAGTGGTATAAATGAGCAGTTCTTC. Translated: CASSPGGSGINEQFF.

The genes are TRBV7-2 and TRBJ1-2, with 9 nucleotides matching TRBD1. The CDR3 spans 14 residues. V shed 5 bases, J shed 3 bases, and the junction held 4 bases outside the gene matches. The germline CDR1 and CDR2 sequences are SGHTA and FQGNSA. The CDR3 region has the DNA TGTGCCAGCAGCGCGGGACAGGGATACTATGGCTACACCTTC. This translates into CASSAGQGYYGYTF.

This clone has just one count. The chain is built from TRBV19 and TRBJ2-3; 7 nucleotides align to TRBD2. The CDR3 length is 17 residues. After removal of 4 bases from V and 1 base from J, the junction contained 11 bases not matched to a gene. The germline gives CDR1 LNHDA, CDR2 SQIVND (reference sequence). The CDR3 region has the DNA TGTGCCAGTAGTAAGGGCGGAGGGACTAAACGCACAGATACGCAGTATTTT. As protein: CASSKGGGTKRTDTQYF.

This chain connects TRBV7-2 to TRBJ2-3; the D is unclear. CDR1 and CDR2 (germline): SGHTA, FQGNSA. This CDR3 has 15 residues. Trimming took off 8 bases at V and 2 bases at J, with 17 bases between the two ends. The CDR3 sequence: CASGLSSSYTDTQYF. In DNA form, the CDR3 reads TGTGCCAGCGGGCTTTCCAGTTCCTACACAGATACGCAGTATTTT.

This clone was recorded only once. J is TRBJ2-7 and V is TRBV4-1, with 9 bases matching TRBD1. The CDR3 covers 14 residues. The trim removed 1 base at V and 2 bases at J, leaving 0 bases unmatched. Per germline, CDR1 MGHRA and CDR2 YSYEKL. DNA for the CDR3: TGCGCCAGCAGCCAAGGACAGGGGGCCTACGAGCAGTACTTC. It translates to CASSQGQGAYEQYF.

The chain employs TRBV10-2 and TRBJ1-1, with D unresolved. The V end was cut by 5 bases, the J end by 1 base, with 8 bases between. Germline CDR1 is WSHSY and CDR2 is SAAADI. The CDR3 loop spans 13 amino acids. CDR3 amino acids: CASSSEKNTEAFF. The CDR3 DNA reads as TGCGCCAGCAGTTCTGAGAAGAACACTGAAGCTTTCTTT.

The chain links TRBV6-1 to TRBJ1-3; perhaps TRBD1 as D (6 bases). The CDR3 consists of 14 residues. V dropped 6 bases and J dropped 2 bases, with 11 bases sitting between them. CDR1 is MNHNS and CDR2 is SASEGT in the germline V gene. CDR3 nucleotide sequence: TGTGCCAGCAGCTTTACAGGGCCTGGAAACACCATATATTTT. This encodes CASSFTGPGNTIYF.

The V and J genes are TRBV2 and TRBJ2-2, with 11 bases aligning to TRBD2. V shed 9 bases, J shed 6 bases, and the junction held 3 bases outside the gene matches. Germline CDR1 reads SNHLY; CDR2 reads FYNNEI. The CDR3 consists of 13 residues. The chain's CDR3 is CASSGRAPGELFF. The CDR3 DNA reads as TGTGCCAGTAGCGGGAGGGCCCCCGGGGAGCTGTTTTTT.

This clone occurred once. The V gene is TRBV5-1, the J gene TRBJ2-1; D is possibly TRBD2 (6 bases). Germline V gives CDR1 SGHRS, CDR2 YFSETQ. V lost 0 bases and J 5 bases, leaving 18 bases between the germline ends. This CDR3 contains 17 residues. This chain's CDR3 is CASSLAESSGSHNEQFF. CDR3 nucleotides: TGCGCCAGCAGCTTGGCTGAGAGCAGCGGGTCACACAATGAGCAGTTCTTC.

The genes are TRBV29-1 and TRBJ2-1; TRBD1 matches at 9 bases. This CDR3 has 15 residues. The trim removed 7 bases at V and 5 bases at J, leaving 12 bases unmatched. Germline V gives CDR1 SQVTM, CDR2 ANQGSEA. The CDR3 loop reads CSGRQGGLRNNEQFF. The CDR3 nucleotides read TGCAGCGGGAGACAGGGGGGCCTTAGAAACAATGAGCAGTTCTTC.

The V call is TRBV7-9, the J call TRBJ2-6; no clear D. Germline assignment: CDR1 SEHNR and CDR2 FQNEAQ (reference sequence). The ends were cut back, 2 bases at V and 0 bases at J, with 8 bases in the middle. The CDR3 is 16 residues long. CDR3 loop: CASSLTSGSGANVLTF. The CDR3 region has the DNA TGTGCCAGCAGCTTAACCTCAGGCTCTGGGGCCAACGTCCTGACTTTC.

This sequence joins TRBV19 and TRBJ1-2, with 9 bases identical to TRBD1. Trimming at V came to 8 bases and at J to 5 bases, leaving 9 bases not matched to a gene. Germline CDR1 is LNHDA and CDR2 is SQIVND (reference sequence). The CDR3 runs 14 residues. The CDR3 coding sequence is TGTGCCAGTCGCGAAGGAGGGACAGGGTATGGCTACACCTTC. It yields the protein CASREGGTGYGYTF.

J is TRBJ2-7 and V is TRBV9; TRBD2 agrees at 8 bases. This CDR3 comprises 15 residues. Germline assignment: CDR1 SGDLS and CDR2 YYNGEE. With V trimmed by 0 bases and J by 1 base, 3 bases remained unmatched. CDR3 sequence (DNA): TGTGCCAGCAGCGTAGCGGGAGGGCCTTCCTACGAGCAGTACTTC. Translating it yields CASSVAGGPSYEQYF.

V and J are TRBV13 and TRBJ2-7; 11 bases are a match to TRBD2. Germline V gene sequence: CDR1 PRHDT, CDR2 FYEKMQ (reference sequence). This CDR3 is 15 amino acids long. J gave up 5 bases and V 3 bases, and 6 bases lay outside the gene matches. The chain's CDR3 is CASSFGLAGKNEQYF. As DNA, the CDR3 is TGTGCCAGCAGCTTCGGACTAGCGGGTAAGAACGAGCAGTACTTC.

The rearrangement links TRBV4-1 to TRBJ2-1, with 8 bases aligning to TRBD1. This CDR3 comprises 17 residues. Germline lookup yields CDR1 MGHRA and CDR2 YSYEKL. After removal of 0 bases from V and 0 bases from J, the junction contained 4 bases not matched to a gene. The DNA for the CDR3 is TGCGCCAGCAGCCAAGACCCCACAGGGGGCTCCTACAATGAGCAGTTCTTC. It codes for CASSQDPTGGSYNEQFF.

J is TRBJ2-1 and V is TRBV9; maybe TRBD1 (6 bases). The V gene's germline CDR1 is SGDLS and CDR2 YYNGEE. This CDR3 comprises 14 residues. V lost 0 bases and J lost 7, with 11 bases in between. The CDR3 loop is CASSVATQGNEQFF. In nucleotides, the CDR3 is TGTGCCAGCAGCGTAGCAACGCAGGGGAATGAGCAGTTCTTC.